One and the same sample provided the 20 T cell receptor beta chains below, sequenced in a study of T cells in localized non-small cell lung cancer. The protocol was immunoSEQ multiplex PCR, while the TCRdb copy is restricted to in-frame clones and leaves out a portion. Of about 31,000 clones in the sample, 94% were seen once. Sequenced material: peripheral blood, taken before any cancer treatment. Receptor source: a woman aged 40 to 75 with stage I lung adenocarcinoma.

In its sample, this clone was seen a few times. The V call is TRBV4-2, the J call TRBJ1-1, with D possibly being TRBD1 (6 bases). Germline values: CDR1 LGHNA, CDR2 YNFKEQ. V lost 4 bases and J lost 1, with 10 bases in between. The CDR3 spans 14 residues. The CDR3 region is CASSPTGGNTEAFF. CDR3 nucleotides: TGTGCCAGCAGCCCGACAGGAGGGAACACTGAAGCTTTCTTT.

The chain joins TRBV5-1 to TRBJ2-5, with D unresolved. This CDR3 spans 12 amino acids. From germline, CDR1 is SGHRS and CDR2 YFSETQ. V dropped 3 bases and J dropped 2 bases, with 5 bases sitting between them. The CDR3 DNA follows: TGCGCCAGCAGCTCCACACAAGAGACCCAGTACTTC. Translation: CASSSTQETQYF.

The J gene is TRBJ2-3, the V gene TRBV19, with 8 bases aligning to TRBD1. CDR1 is LNHDA, CDR2 SQIVND, per germline (reference sequence). CDR3 length: 14 residues. Trimming cost V 6 bases and J 1 base; bases outside gene matches: 3. The CDR3 is CASSETGGTDTQYF. Here the CDR3 DNA reads TGTGCCAGTAGCGAGACAGGGGGCACAGATACGCAGTATTTT.

This chain uses TRBV11-3 with TRBJ1-3; D remains ambiguous. This CDR3 has 15 residues. The germline V gene has CDR1 SGHNT and CDR2 YENEEA. Trimming left V 0 bases short and J 4 bases short, with 10 bases between. CDR3 amino acids: CASSLEANRGNTIYF. The CDR3 nucleotides read TGTGCCAGCAGCTTAGAGGCAAATAGAGGAAACACCATATATTTT. The whole variable domain, remainder taken from reference TRBV11-3 and TRBJ1-3, is EAGVVQSPRYKIIEKKQPVAFWCNPISGHNTLYWYLQNLGQGPELLIRYENEEAVDDSQLPKDRFSAERLKGVDSTLKIQPAELGDSAVYLCASSLEANRGNTIYFGEGSWLTVV.

The chain is built from TRBV15 and TRBJ2-7; TRBD1 or TRBD2 may be the D gene (5 bases each). The CDR3 covers 11 residues. Germline CDR1 reads LNHNV; CDR2 reads YYDKDF (reference sequence). V was shortened by 8 bases and J by 3 bases, with 8 bases between the two germline ends. CDR3 protein: CATRDDYEQYF. The CDR3 coding sequence is TGTGCCACCCGGGACGACTACGAGCAGTACTTC.

This chain joins TRBV11-3 and TRBJ1-1; D uncertain. The V gene lost 3 bases and the J gene lost 4 bases, with 9 bases spanning the gap. CDR1 and CDR2 (germline): SGHNT, YENEEA. The CDR3 length is 13 residues. This CDR3 is CASSFGLGTEAFF. The CDR3, as DNA: TGTGCCAGCAGCTTCGGTTTGGGCACTGAAGCTTTCTTT.

The rearrangement links TRBV7-2 to TRBJ2-7, with 11 bases fitting TRBD2. The CDR3 contains 16 residues. V trimming: 3 bases; J trimming: 1 base; junction bases outside the gene matches: 5. CDR1 and CDR2 from the germline V gene are SGHTA and FQGNSA. The CDR3 is CASSLGRLAGSYEQYF. In DNA, the CDR3 is TGTGCCAGCAGCTTGGGAAGACTAGCGGGATCCTACGAGCAGTACTTC.

The V and J genes are TRBV2 and TRBJ1-1, with 7 nucleotides matching TRBD1. The CDR3 consists of 13 residues. V was clipped by 7 bases and J by 7 bases; unmatched bases: 9. Germline V gives CDR1 SNHLY, CDR2 FYNNEI. The CDR3 loop reads CASTTGQAYEAFF. The CDR3, as DNA: TGTGCCAGCACCACAGGACAGGCCTATGAAGCTTTCTTT.

This sequence joins TRBV19 and TRBJ1-3; D not certain. This CDR3 contains 17 residues. In germline, CDR1 is LNHDA, CDR2 SQIVND (reference sequence). The germline V and J ends were trimmed by 6 bases and 0 bases, with 18 bases remaining between them. In DNA form, the CDR3 reads TGTGCCAGTAGGGCAACGAACACCCCTAACTCTGGAAACACCATATATTTT. Translated: CASRATNTPNSGNTIYF.

This rearrangement joins TRBV9 to TRBJ1-3, with TRBD1 matching over 7 bases. Germline CDR1 is SGDLS and CDR2 is YYNGEE. V lost 6 bases to trimming and J lost 0 bases; unmatched junction nucleotides: 12. The CDR3 has 17 amino acids. CDR3 sequence: CASISWGQRYSGNTIYF. The CDR3 nucleotides are TGTGCCAGCATCTCTTGGGGACAGCGATACTCTGGAAACACCATATATTTT.

The chain has TRBV10-3 and TRBJ1-1; D not certain. Between the trimmed V and J ends, which lost 6 bases and 3 bases, there was a span of 11 bases. The V gene's germline CDR1 is ENHRY and CDR2 SYGVKD. This CDR3 is 13 amino acids long. CDR3 nucleotide sequence: TGTGCCATCAGCGGCGACCCTTACACTGAAGCTTTCTTT. It encodes CAISGDPYTEAFF.

V gene TRBV28 combines with J gene TRBJ2-6, with D possibly being TRBD1 (5 bases). Germline-derived CDR1 and CDR2 are MDHEN and SYDVKM. The V and J ends lost 6 bases and 0 bases respectively, with 9 bases between them. This CDR3 has 15 residues. Here the CDR3 DNA reads TGTGCCAGCAGGCAGGACAACTCTGGGGCCAACGTCCTGACTTTC. This gives the protein CASRQDNSGANVLTF.

The gene calls are TRBV28 and TRBJ2-3, with a tentative D call TRBD1 (6 bases). The CDR3 runs 13 residues. Trimming removed 6 bases at V and 3 bases at J, with 10 bases between. Germline V gene sequence: CDR1 MDHEN, CDR2 SYDVKM. As DNA, the CDR3 is TGTGCCAGCAGACCACAGGGAACAGATACGCAGTATTTT. Encoded protein: CASRPQGTDTQYF. Complete variable domain (other parts from reference TRBV28 and TRBJ2-3): DVKVTQSSRYLVKRTGEKVFLECVQDMDHENMFWYRQDPGLGLRLIYFSYDVKMKEKGDIPEGYSVSREKKERFSLILESASTNQTSMYLCASRPQGTDTQYFGPGTRLTVL.

The chain is built from TRBV2 and TRBJ1-1; no reliable D call. Trimming stripped 5 bases from V and 1 base from J, with 11 bases between. CDR3 size: 14 residues. Germline CDR1 and CDR2: SNHLY and FYNNEI. Here the CDR3 DNA reads TGTGCCAGCAGTCAACCCGCCGGGAACACTGAAGCTTTCTTT. Translated, it gives CASSQPAGNTEAFF.

The V gene is TRBV7-2, the J gene TRBJ2-1, with 10 bases fitting TRBD2. This CDR3 region has 16 residues. Per the germline V gene, CDR1 is SGHTA and CDR2 is FQGNSA. Trimming at V came to 3 bases and at J to 4 bases, leaving 6 bases not matched to a gene. The CDR3 here is CASSFLSAGGYNEQFF. For the CDR3, the DNA is TGTGCCAGCAGCTTCTTGTCAGCGGGGGGGTACAATGAGCAGTTCTTC.

This chain links TRBV2 with TRBJ2-3; the match to TRBD2 covers 8 bases. The CDR3 extends over 16 amino acids. The germline gives CDR1 SNHLY, CDR2 FYNNEI. The V segment lost 0 bases and the J segment 11 bases; nucleotides outside the gene matches: 13. CDR3 DNA sequence: TGTGCCAGCAGTGAAGCGCGGGGGGTTCCACAGATGAAGCAGTATTTT. Amino acid sequence: CASSEARGVPQMKQYF.

The rearrangement joins TRBV15 to TRBJ1-2, with D perhaps matching TRBD1 (5 bases). The V gene's germline CDR1 is LNHNV and CDR2 YYDKDF (reference sequence). Trimming took off 8 bases at V and 7 bases at J, with 20 bases between the two ends. The CDR3 runs to 14 residues. Written as DNA, the CDR3 is TGTGCCACCGTAGACGGTTCAGGGAAGGGTGGCTACACCTTC. Translated: CATVDGSGKGGYTF.

This clone was seen a single time. V gene TRBV6-5 combines with J gene TRBJ1-1; D possibly corresponds to TRBD1 (6 bases). Germline V lookup: CDR1 MNHEY, CDR2 SVGAGI. The CDR3 spans 14 residues. The V end lost 0 bases, the J end lost 3 bases, and 8 bases lay between the germline ends. CDR3 coding DNA: TGTGCCAGCAGTTACTCTGCAGGGGACACTGAAGCTTTCTTT. This sequence encodes CASSYSAGDTEAFF.

The rearrangement joins TRBV6-6 to TRBJ1-2; perhaps TRBD1 as D (5 bases). Trimming left V 7 bases short and J 0 bases short, with 12 bases between. The CDR3 sequence is 14 residues long. Per germline, CDR1 MNHNY and CDR2 SVGAGI (reference sequence). CDR3: CASTQSGTNYGYTF. The CDR3 DNA reads as TGTGCCAGCACCCAGTCAGGGACTAACTATGGCTACACCTTC.

The chain has TRBV11-3 and TRBJ2-3; D is tentatively TRBD1 or TRBD2 (6 bases each). Germline loops: CDR1 SGHNT, CDR2 YENEEA. V lost 1 base and J 4 bases, leaving 15 bases between the germline ends. The CDR3 consists of 16 residues. CDR3 protein: CASSLGPPGAADTQYF. In nucleotides, the CDR3 is TGTGCCAGCAGCTTAGGCCCCCCGGGGGCTGCAGATACGCAGTATTTT. Combining the CDR3 with reference TRBV11-3 and TRBJ2-3 gives the whole variable domain EAGVVQSPRYKIIEKKQPVAFWCNPISGHNTLYWYLQNLGQGPELLIRYENEEAVDDSQLPKDRFSAERLKGVDSTLKIQPAELGDSAVYLCASSLGPPGAADTQYFGPGTRLTVL.